This T cell receptor (beta chain) was sequenced for a study of PD-1 blockade in mismatch repair-deficient tumors. The data were produced by immunoSEQ multiplex PCR, yet TCRdb's version contains in-frame clones alone and is incomplete. The table has roughly 48,000 clones, more than 65% seen once. The germline gives CDR1 LNHDA, CDR2 SQIVND (reference sequence). V lost 3 bases, J lost 6 bases, and 5 bases stayed unmatched. This CDR3 region has 14 residues. This clone was detected a few times. Sequences were derived from PBMCs, sampled before pembrolizumab treatment. This TCR was recovered from an adult with mismatch repair-deficient cancer. The V call is TRBV19, the J call TRBJ2-7; 10 positions agree with TRBD1. CDR3 residues: CASSMGTGAGEQYF. CDR3 DNA: TGTGCCAGTAGTATGGGGACAGGGGCCGGCGAGCAGTACTTC.